This record looks at one T cell receptor (beta chain) sequence and its context. The target of this receptor is not known. Base qualities are missing; no much larger clone stands one base away. The TCR beta CDR3 regions were amplified from the RNA transcripts. The TCR CDR3 was subjected to a first round of RT-PCR using the HTBI primer set and the Qiagen OneStep RT-PCR kit. A second multiplex PCR round built the libraries, followed by size selection and purification. Paired-end sequencing of the libraries was performed with 100 bp reads on an Illumina HiSeq2000. The study's processing was this. Raw data were processed with SOAPnuke, discarding reads with adapters, uncalled bases, mean Phred below 15, or no exact constant-primer or identifier match. COPE v1.2.5 was used to merge the high-quality paired reads, and each unique nucleotide sequence was defined as a clonotype. Clonotypes were aligned to IMGT TRBV, TRBD and TRBJ reference segments using MiTCR v1.1. The analysis included only V-J combinations with a frequency above 0.0001, which together covered 99.2% of the repertoires. A TCS score was defined as the ratio between F50 (clonal expansion) and ExV (chaos), using BLOSUM62-based TCRdist between CDR3 peptides within each V-J. Welch's t-statistics and random forest reduced 514 V-J features to around 14, which were used in a naive Bayes classifier (R e1071). Using fastp at Q25 and MiXCR, TCRdb reprocessed the public reads and kept productive beta chains. One record per CDR3 amino acid sequence lists the most common genes and DNA. The V and J calls here are based on TCRdb, not the publication. The table for this sample lists 500,000 to 550,000 distinct CDR3 sequences; around 21% of them were counted only once. The top ten clonotypes cover 26% of the sample.

The sample comes from a study of T cells in Graves' hyperthyroidism and ophthalmopathy (dated by TCRdb to between 2018 and 2020). Notes on the research overall: Peripheral blood was collected at initial diagnosis, before any treatment. A discovery cohort of about a hundred patients, fewer than 50 with Graves' ophthalmopathy and approximately 60 with stable Graves' hyperthyroidism, was used to find distinguishing TCR V-J signatures. Prospective prediction of ophthalmopathy was tested in an independent validation cohort of 18 hyperthyroidism patients and 17 patients who later progressed to ophthalmopathy. The approximately 100 discovery patients were divided at random into training and test sets in a 7:3 ratio. In addition, the study compared T-cell repertoires in thyroid tissue and in blood from over 5 Graves' hyperthyroidism patients. Following sampling, methimazole starting at 30 mg daily was given to hyperthyroidism patients, and high-dose intravenous methylprednisolone was given to ophthalmopathy patients. According to the paper, TCR Vbeta CDR3 sequencing was carried out on 120 to 150 peripheral blood samples, which came from 40 to 45 ophthalmopathy, 75 to 80 hyperthyroidism and roughly 17 progressor patients.

A patient counted as having stable Graves' hyperthyroidism if no progression to ophthalmopathy occurred over 18 months of follow-up. Hyperthyroidism patients were aged 18 to 65 years and newly diagnosed, with disease duration of less than 2 months. Patients with uncontrolled infections, other autoimmune diseases, pregnancy or lactation were excluded. Diagnoses were based on clinical symptoms, serum thyroxine and TRAb, thyroid ultrasound and orbital computed tomography. Ficoll-Paque density gradient centrifugation was used to isolate PBMCs from 9.5 to 10 ml of fresh peripheral blood. Total RNA was extracted with Trizol reagent, and quality was checked on an Agilent 2100 Bioanalyzer. Results the study describes overall, beyond this receptor: During validation, the model predicted progression to ophthalmopathy a median of about 6.5 months ahead of onset, with just under 71% sensitivity and under 85% specificity. Blood samples also contained most of the expanded thyroid clonotypes (frequency above 0.001), which suggests that blood repertoires may reflect thyroid immune responses. No statistical method was used to fix the sample size in advance, and group allocation was not hidden from the investigators. In cross-validation, a model built on a 13 V-J signature told ophthalmopathy apart from stable hyperthyroidism with less than 90% sensitivity and roughly 81% specificity, and in testing the same model reached 80%/75%.

For CDR1 and CDR2, the germline V gene lists SNHLY and FYNNEI. V is trimmed back by 6 bases and J by 1 base, and the junction contains 5 bases that no gene match accounts for. Counted from cysteine to phenylalanine, this CDR3 has 14 amino acids. The read is trimmed to its CDR3 DNA, 42 bases read in frame from base 1. Sequenced input: blood. This receptor was obtained from a man aged 18-30 years with Graves' hyperthyroidism. This chain is built from TRBV2 and TRBJ1-1, with 7 bases aligning to TRBD1. The DNA sequence follows: TGTGCCAGCAGACTGACAGGGTCGAACACTGAAGCTTTCTTT. The resulting protein is CASRLTGSNTEAFF.